The present TCR beta chain was sequenced within a study of response to subunit inactivated influenza vaccine. Whole-study findings and limits: Researchers suggested that each seasonal influenza vaccination recruits few new T cells.

This clonotype has just a few counts. Its specificity is not known. V was clipped by 0 bases and J by 6 bases; unmatched bases: 7. Germline V gene lookup returns CDR1 SGHDN and CDR2 FVKESK. This CDR3 has 16 amino acids. MiXCR, applied by TCRdb to the RT-PCR reads, yields one record per CDR3 protein. The data hold about 540,000 distinct CDR3 sequences, with around a quarter observed a single time. The same data also contributed to another study, on T cells expressing NK-cell markers. In that study: For TCR beta, cDNA was produced by 5'RACE template switching with UMIs. Five or six donors carried dominant NKG2C+ clonotypes that made up roughly 1.0-8% of their CD8+ T cells. Several of the donors also had these clonotypes leading their CD3+CD56-NKG2C+ fraction.

The sequenced sample was CD4+ T cells sorted from PBMCs, obtained approximately 12 days after vaccination. The chain carries TRBV14 and TRBJ2-1, with 8 nucleotides matching TRBD1. This TCR was recovered from a man in his fifties who received an inactivated influenza vaccine. The CDR3, as DNA: TGTGCCAGCAGCCAAGATAAGGGACAGGTGGTCAATGAGCAGTTCTTC. Translation gives CASSQDKGQVVNEQFF.